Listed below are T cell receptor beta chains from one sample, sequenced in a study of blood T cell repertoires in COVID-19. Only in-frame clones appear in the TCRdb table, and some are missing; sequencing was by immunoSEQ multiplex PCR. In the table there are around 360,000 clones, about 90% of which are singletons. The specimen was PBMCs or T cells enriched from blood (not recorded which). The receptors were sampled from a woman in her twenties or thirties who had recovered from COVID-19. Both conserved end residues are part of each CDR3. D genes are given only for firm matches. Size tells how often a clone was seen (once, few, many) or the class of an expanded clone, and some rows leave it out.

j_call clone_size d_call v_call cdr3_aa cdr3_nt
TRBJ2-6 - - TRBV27 CASRASGANVLTF TGTGCCAGCAGAGCCTCTGGGGCCAACGTCCTGACTTTC
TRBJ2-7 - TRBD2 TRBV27 CASSSVPGLASEQYF TGTGCCAGCAGCTCTGTCCCGGGACTAGCGTCCGAGCAGTACTTC
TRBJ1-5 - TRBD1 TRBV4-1 CASRFRQGSNQPQHF TGCGCCAGCAGGTTCCGACAGGGTAGCAATCAGCCCCAGCATTTT
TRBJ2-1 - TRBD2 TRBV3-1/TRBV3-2 CASSPAGLSYNEQFF TGTGCCAGCAGCCCAGCGGGGCTATCCTACAATGAGCAGTTCTTC
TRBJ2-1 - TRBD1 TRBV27 CASSFSAGQGLFF TGTGCCAGCAGTTTTTCGGCGGGACAGGGTCTGTTCTTC
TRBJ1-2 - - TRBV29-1 CSYRRPGQFGYTF TGCAGCTACCGCCGCCCCGGACAATTTGGCTACACCTTC
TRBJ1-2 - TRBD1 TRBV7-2 CASRKGTVDGYTF TGTGCCAGCAGGAAAGGGACAGTAGATGGCTACACCTTC
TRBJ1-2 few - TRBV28 CASRSSNYGYTF TGTGCCAGCAGGAGCTCTAACTATGGCTACACCTTC
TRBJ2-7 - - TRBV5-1 CASSSPQGYEQYF TGCGCCAGCAGCTCCCCTCAGGGATACGAGCAGTACTTC
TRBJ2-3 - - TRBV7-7 CASTLSVAPTDTQYF TGTGCTAGCACCCTTTCGGTAGCGCCCACAGATACGCAGTATTTT
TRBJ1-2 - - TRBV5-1 CASRYTSTYGYTF TGCGCCAGCAGGTACACGTCAACATATGGCTACACCTTC
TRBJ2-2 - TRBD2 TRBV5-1 CASSLLAGGPRVGELFF TGCGCCAGCAGCTTGCTAGCGGGAGGGCCGAGGGTCGGGGAGCTGTTTTTT
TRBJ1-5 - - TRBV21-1 CASSASRTGDNQPQHF TGTGCCAGCAGCGCGTCGCGGACAGGCGACAATCAGCCCCAGCATTTT
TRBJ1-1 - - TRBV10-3 CAIGQSNTEAFF TGTGCCATCGGGCAGTCGAACACTGAAGCTTTCTTT
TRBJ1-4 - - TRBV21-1 CASSKGGSDRDKLATNEKLFF TGTGCCAGCAGCAAAGGGGGGTCCGACAGGGACAAACTTGCAACTAATGAAAAACTGTTTTTT
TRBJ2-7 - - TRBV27 CASMLPRGYEQYF TGTGCCAGCATGCTTCCCCGCGGCTACGAGCAGTACTTC
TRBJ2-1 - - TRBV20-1 CSALDRNEQFF TGCAGTGCCCTCGACAGAAATGAGCAGTTCTTC
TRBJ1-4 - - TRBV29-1 CSVARDTTNEKLFF TGCAGCGTTGCCAGGGATACAACTAATGAAAAACTGTTTTTT
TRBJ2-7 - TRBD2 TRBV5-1 CASSAGLAGGALEQYF TGCGCCAGCAGCGCCGGACTAGCGGGAGGAGCTCTCGAGCAGTACTTC
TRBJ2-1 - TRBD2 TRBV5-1 CASSPGTSGNEQFF TGCGCCAGCAGCCCCGGGACTAGTGGCAATGAGCAGTTCTTC
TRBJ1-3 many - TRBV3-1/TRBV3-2 CASSLRDTGNTIYF TGTGCCAGCAGCCTACGGGACACCGGGAACACCATATATTTT
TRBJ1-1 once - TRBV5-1 CASSYDSNTEAFF TGCGCCAGCAGCTACGACAGCAACACTGAAGCTTTCTTT
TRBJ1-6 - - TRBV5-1 CASSLGELTYNSPLHF TGCGCCAGCTCCCTTGGAGAATTGACCTATAATTCACCCCTCCACTTT
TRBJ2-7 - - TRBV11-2 CASSSWTEPTEQYF TGTGCCAGCAGTTCATGGACAGAACCTACGGAGCAGTACTTC
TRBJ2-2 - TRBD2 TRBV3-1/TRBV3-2 CASSHGRGGAGELFF TGTGCCAGCAGCCATGGGCGCGGGGGGGCCGGGGAGCTGTTTTTT
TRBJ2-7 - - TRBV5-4 CASSSDLPSSYEQYF TGTGCCAGCAGCTCGGACTTGCCAAGCTCCTACGAGCAGTACTTC
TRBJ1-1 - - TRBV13 CASSSDTEAFF TGTGCCAGCAGCTCGGACACTGAAGCTTTCTTT
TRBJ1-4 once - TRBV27 CASRLQGTGEKLFF TGTGCCAGCAGGCTCCAGGGCACCGGTGAAAAACTGTTTTTT
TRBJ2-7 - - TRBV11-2 CASSLDGVGRPSYEQYF TGTGCCAGCAGCTTAGACGGGGTAGGGAGGCCCTCCTACGAGCAGTACTTC
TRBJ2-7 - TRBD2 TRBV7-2 CASSASSGSVHEQYF TGTGCCAGCAGCGCATCTAGCGGGAGCGTACACGAGCAGTACTTC
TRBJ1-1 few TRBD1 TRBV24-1 CATSDSPTGRWDTEAFF TGTGCCACCAGTGATTCCCCGACAGGGAGATGGGACACTGAAGCTTTCTTT
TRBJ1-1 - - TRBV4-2 CASSPVGLTEAFF TGTGCCAGCAGCCCCGTGGGGCTCACTGAAGCTTTCTTT
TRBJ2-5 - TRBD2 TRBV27 CASSSKRSGRIRQTQYF TGTGCCAGCAGCTCAAAACGAAGCGGGAGGATAAGACAGACCCAGTACTTC
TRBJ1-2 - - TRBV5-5 CASSSPRDTYGYTF TGTGCCAGCAGCTCTCCCCGGGACACCTATGGCTACACCTTC
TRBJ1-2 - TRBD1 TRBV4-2 CASREGQGHYGYTF TGTGCCAGCAGGGAGGGACAGGGCCACTATGGCTACACCTTC
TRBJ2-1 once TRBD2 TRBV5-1 CASSITSGFTSYNEQFF TGCGCCAGCAGTATTACTAGCGGGTTTACCTCCTACAATGAGCAGTTCTTC
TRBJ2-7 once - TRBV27 CASSLTSGQASYEQYF TGTGCCAGCAGTTTAACCAGTGGGCAGGCCTCCTACGAGCAGTACTTC
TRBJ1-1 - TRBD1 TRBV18 CASSFRTGGPNTEAFF TGTGCCAGCTCATTTCGGACAGGGGGCCCGAACACTGAAGCTTTCTTT
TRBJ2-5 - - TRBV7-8 CASSLNREETQYF TGTGCCAGCAGCTTAAACCGGGAAGAGACCCAGTACTTC
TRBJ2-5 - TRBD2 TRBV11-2 CASSFSGRGQETQYF TGTGCCAGCAGCTTTAGCGGGCGGGGCCAAGAGACCCAGTACTTC
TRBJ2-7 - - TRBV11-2 CASSVSYEQYF TGTGCCAGCAGCGTATCCTACGAGCAGTACTTC
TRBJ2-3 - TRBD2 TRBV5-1 CASSRTSGRVTDTQYF TGCGCCAGCAGCCGGACTAGCGGGAGAGTGACAGATACGCAGTATTTT
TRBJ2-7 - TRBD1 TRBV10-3 CAISITSGTAIYEQYF TGTGCCATCAGTATTACCTCCGGGACAGCGATCTACGAGCAGTACTTC
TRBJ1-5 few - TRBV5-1 CASSLAPGSNQPQHF TGCGCCAGCAGCTTGGCCCCAGGGAGCAATCAGCCCCAGCATTTT
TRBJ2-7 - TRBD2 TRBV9 CASSEGLAGAYEQYF TGTGCCAGCAGCGAGGGACTAGCGGGAGCCTACGAGCAGTACTTC
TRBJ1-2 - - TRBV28 CASSLVQGNYGYTF TGTGCCAGCAGTTTGGTCCAGGGGAACTATGGCTACACCTTC
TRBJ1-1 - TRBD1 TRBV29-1 CSAGQLSYEAFF TGCAGCGCGGGACAGCTATCGTACGAAGCTTTCTTT